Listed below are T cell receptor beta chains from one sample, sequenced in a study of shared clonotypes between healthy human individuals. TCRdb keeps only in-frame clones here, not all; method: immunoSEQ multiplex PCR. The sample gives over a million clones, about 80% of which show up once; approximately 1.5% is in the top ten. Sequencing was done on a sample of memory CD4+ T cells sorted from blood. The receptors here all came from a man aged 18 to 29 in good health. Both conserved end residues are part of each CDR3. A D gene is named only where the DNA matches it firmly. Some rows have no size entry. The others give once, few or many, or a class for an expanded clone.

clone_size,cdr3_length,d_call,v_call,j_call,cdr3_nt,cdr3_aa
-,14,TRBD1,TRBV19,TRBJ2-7,TGTGCCAGTAGTACCTCGACAGGGGGCAACGAGCAGTACTTC,CASSTSTGGNEQYF
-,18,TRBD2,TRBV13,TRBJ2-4,TGTGCCAGCAGCTTAGAGGCCGGACTAGCAGGGGCCAAAAACATTCAGTACTTC,CASSLEAGLAGAKNIQYF
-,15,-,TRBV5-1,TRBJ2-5,TGCGCCAGCACCCTAGGGGGGGTCGCACAAGAGACCCAGTACTTC,CASTLGGVAQETQYF
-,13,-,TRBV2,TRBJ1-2,TGTGCCAGCAGTGCCGGGGCGAGGTATGGCTACACCTTC,CASSAGARYGYTF
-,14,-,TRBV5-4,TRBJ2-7,TGTGCCAGCAGCTTGGAGGCCTGGGGGGAGGAGCAGTACTTC,CASSLEAWGEEQYF
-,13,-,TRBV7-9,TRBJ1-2,TGTGCCAGCAGCACTCGGGACATGGGAGGCTACACCTTC,CASSTRDMGGYTF
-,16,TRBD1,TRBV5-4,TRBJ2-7,TGTGCCAGCAGCTTGAGGAGCCAAGGGGGCGGTGGCGAGCAGTACTTC,CASSLRSQGGGGEQYF
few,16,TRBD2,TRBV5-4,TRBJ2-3,TGTGCCAGCAGCTTGGCTCTAGCGGGGCTCACAGATACGCAGTATTTT,CASSLALAGLTDTQYF
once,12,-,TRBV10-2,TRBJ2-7,TGCGCCAGCAGTGAGGAACTCCTGTCGCAGTACTTC,CASSEELLSQYF
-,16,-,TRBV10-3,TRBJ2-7,TGTGCCATCAGTGAGACATACCTGGACACACAGTACGAGCAGTACTTC,CAISETYLDTQYEQYF
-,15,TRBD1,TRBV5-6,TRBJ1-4,TGTGCCAGCAGCTTAAGGGGGCGCGGGGCTGAAAAACTGTTTTTT,CASSLRGRGAEKLFF
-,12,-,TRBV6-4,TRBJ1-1,TGTGCCAGCAGCGACAAACTGGGGCAAGCTTTCTTT,CASSDKLGQAFF
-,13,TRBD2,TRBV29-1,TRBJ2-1,TGCAGCGTTACGGGGGGGGCCTACAATGAGCAGTTCTTC,CSVTGGAYNEQFF
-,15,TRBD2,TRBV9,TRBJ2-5,TGTGCCAGCAGCTTTAGCGGGAGTGAGCAAGAGACCCAGTACTTC,CASSFSGSEQETQYF
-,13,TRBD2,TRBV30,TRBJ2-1,TGTGCCTGGGCGGGTGGCGGGAGCAATGAGCAGTTCTTC,CAWAGGGSNEQFF
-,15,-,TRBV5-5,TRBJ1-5,TGTGCCAGCAGCGGAGGAGGTAATAGCAATCAGCCCCAGCATTTT,CASSGGGNSNQPQHF
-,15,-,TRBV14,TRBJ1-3,TGTGCCAGCAGCCCGTCAGGGACTCCTGGAAACACCATATATTTT,CASSPSGTPGNTIYF
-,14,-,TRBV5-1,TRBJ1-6,TGCGCCAGCAGCTTCAGCTCCTATAATTCACCCCTCCACTTT,CASSFSSYNSPLHF
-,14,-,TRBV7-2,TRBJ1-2,TGTGCCAGCAGCCCAGCATGGAATGGCTATGGCTACACCTTC,CASSPAWNGYGYTF
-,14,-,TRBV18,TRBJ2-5,TGTGCCAGCTCACTAAACCAGGGCAAAGAGACCCAGTACTTC,CASSLNQGKETQYF
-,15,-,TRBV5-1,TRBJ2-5,TGCGCCAGCAGCTTGAGTCCTACAGAACAAGAGACCCAGTACTTC,CASSLSPTEQETQYF
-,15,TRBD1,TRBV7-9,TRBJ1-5,TGTGCCAGCAGTGCCGGGACAGGGGGTTTGGAGCCCCAGCATTTT,CASSAGTGGLEPQHF
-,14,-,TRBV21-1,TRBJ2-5,TGTGCCAGCAGCAAAAGGACAAGGCAAGAGACCCAGTACTTC,CASSKRTRQETQYF
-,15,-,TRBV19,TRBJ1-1,TGTGCCAGTACCCTAGAAGGAGGGGAGGACCCTGAAGCTTTCTTT,CASTLEGGEDPEAFF
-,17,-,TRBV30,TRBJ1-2,TGTGCCTGGCTTGGAAAGGGGGAGGGCAGGGGCTATGGCGGCTACACCTTC,CAWLGKGEGRGYGGYTF
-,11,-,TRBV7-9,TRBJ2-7,TGTGCCAGCAGCTTGACTTACGAGCAGTACTTC,CASSLTYEQYF
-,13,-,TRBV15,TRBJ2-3,TGTGCCACCAGCCCAGCTTCCCCAGATACGCAGTATTTT,CATSPASPDTQYF
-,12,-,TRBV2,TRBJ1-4,TGTGCCAGCATGAGGGGGAATGAAAAACTGTTTTTT,CASMRGNEKLFF
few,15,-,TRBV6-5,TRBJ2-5,TGTGCCAGCAGTCTGACCGGGACCAGACAAGAGACCCAGTACTTC,CASSLTGTRQETQYF
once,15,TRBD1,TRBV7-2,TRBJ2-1,TGTGCCAGCAGCTTAGTGAGGGGGCCTTACAATGAGCAGTTCTTC,CASSLVRGPYNEQFF
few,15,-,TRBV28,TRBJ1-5,TGTGCCAGCATCGAATCCGGGACACCCAATCAGCCCCAGCATTTT,CASIESGTPNQPQHF
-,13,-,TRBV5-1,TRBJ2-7,TGCGCCAGCAGCCAAGGACGGGACTACGAGCAGTACTTC,CASSQGRDYEQYF
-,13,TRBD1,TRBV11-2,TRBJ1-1,TGTGCCAGCAGCCGGGGACAGATCACTGAAGCTTTCTTT,CASSRGQITEAFF
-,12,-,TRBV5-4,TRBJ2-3,TGTGCCAGCAGCTCGGGCACAGATACGCAGTATTTT,CASSSGTDTQYF
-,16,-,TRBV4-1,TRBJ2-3,TGCGCCAGCAGCCAACCTACCAGTACACGCACAGATACGCAGTATTTT,CASSQPTSTRTDTQYF
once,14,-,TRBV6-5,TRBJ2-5,TGTGCCAGCACCGACCAGTTGGGGAGGGAGACCCAGTACTTC,CASTDQLGRETQYF
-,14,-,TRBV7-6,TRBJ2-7,TGTGCCAGCAGCTTAGCGCTGAGTTCCTACGAGCAGTACTTC,CASSLALSSYEQYF